This record covers a single TCR beta chain. Its cognate antigen is unknown. The sample belongs to a study of shared clonotypes between healthy human individuals. Whole-study results and caveats: Having only a few donors restricted how much genetic and exposure-history diversity was captured.

Terminally differentiated effector memory CD45RA+ cells were excluded from the naive CD8 cells, which were CD45RO-negative and positively selected for CCR7. Germline values: CDR1 MGHRA, CDR2 YSYEKL. V lost 0 bases and J lost 8, with 17 bases in between. The CDR3 totals 16 residues. An assay was performed, and its level was deep. For each subset, genomic DNA was distributed in equal portions over several immunoSEQ plates. Assay: immunoSEQ multiplex PCR; the TCRdb copy retains only in-frame clones and omits some. The sample carries some 630,000 clones, roughly 96% recorded once. Sequenced sample: naive CD8+ T cells sorted from blood. The genes are TRBV4-1 and TRBJ2-1; D is tentatively TRBD1 or TRBD2 (7 bases each). The TCR comes from a woman in her twenties or thirties in good health. CDR3 in DNA: TGCGCCAGCAGCCAAGAAAGGACAGGCGGGAGCGATGAGCAGTTCTTC. It yields the protein CASSQERTGGSDEQFF.